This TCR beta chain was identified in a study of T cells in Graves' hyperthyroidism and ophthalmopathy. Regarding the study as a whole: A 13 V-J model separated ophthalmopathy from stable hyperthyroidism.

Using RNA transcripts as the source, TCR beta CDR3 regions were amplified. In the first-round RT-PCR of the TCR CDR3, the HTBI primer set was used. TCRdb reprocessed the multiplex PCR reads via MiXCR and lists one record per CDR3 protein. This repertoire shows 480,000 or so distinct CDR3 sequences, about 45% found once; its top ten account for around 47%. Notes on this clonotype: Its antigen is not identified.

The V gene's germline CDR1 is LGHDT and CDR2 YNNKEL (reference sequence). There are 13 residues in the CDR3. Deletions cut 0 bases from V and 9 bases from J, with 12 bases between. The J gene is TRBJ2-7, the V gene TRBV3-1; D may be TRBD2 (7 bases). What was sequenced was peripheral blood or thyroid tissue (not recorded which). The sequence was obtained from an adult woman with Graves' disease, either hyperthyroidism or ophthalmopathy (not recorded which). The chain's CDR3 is CASSQDRGGRQYF. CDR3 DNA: TGTGCCAGCAGCCAAGATAGGGGGGGGAGGCAGTACTTC.